This T cell receptor beta chain was identified during a study of early T cells in non-severe SARS-CoV-2 infection. This CDR3 region has 16 residues. V was cut by 1 base and J by 3 bases, with 13 bases left in between. Looked up from germline, CDR1 is LNHDA and CDR2 is SQIVND (reference sequence). Unique molecular identifiers were attached to individual cDNA molecules. Each CDR3 protein gets one entry after TCRdb re-called the 5' RACE reads with MiXCR. Among 100,000 or so distinct CDR3 sequences, roughly 14% were seen once, and the ten largest hold 6.2%. Study-level findings and limits: CD4 and private specificities were missed by VDJdb matching, which favored anti-spike CD8 responses.

This clonotype showed up many times. The target antigen is unknown. The V and J genes are TRBV19 and TRBJ1-5; D may be TRBD1 (5 bases). The specimen was whole blood. This TCR was sampled from an adult who was a healthcare worker with PCR-confirmed SARS-CoV-2 infection or an uninfected control (not recorded which). The CDR3: CASSIVGDGLNQPQHF. CDR3 bases: TGTGCCAGTAGTATAGTGGGGGACGGTCTCAATCAGCCCCAGCATTTT.